What follows are 23 T cell receptor beta chains derived from one specimen sequenced in a study of technical replicates of blood from several donors. Data came from immunoSEQ multiplex PCR; TCRdb stores just in-frame clones and leaves some out. The sample consists of approximately 65,000 clones, approximately 84% of them appearing once. Sequences were obtained from PBMCs. All receptors derive from a human donor in good health. Some clones in this sample may be carry-over from other donors' samples.

A few counts support this clone. This chain joins TRBV4-1 and TRBJ1-1; D is uncertain. Germline V gives CDR1 MGHRA, CDR2 YSYEKL. The length of the CDR3 is 13 residues. V was pared by 1 base and J by 6 bases, with 9 bases between. The CDR3 region is CASSQVPGSEAFF. The CDR3 DNA reads as TGCGCCAGCAGCCAAGTCCCCGGGTCTGAAGCTTTCTTT.

The gene calls are TRBV5-6 and TRBJ1-3; TRBD1 matches 7 bases. The CDR3 has 17 amino acids. Germline CDR1 is SGHDT and CDR2 is YYEEEE. The trim removed 2 bases at V and 4 bases at J, leaving 12 bases unmatched. In nucleotides, the CDR3 is TGTGCCAGCAGCTTCCTGAAAACCGGGACAGTCGGAAACACCATATATTTT. It is translated as CASSFLKTGTVGNTIYF.

The genes are TRBV11-2 and TRBJ2-5; TRBD1 matches at 10 bases. The junction had 7 bases not matched to a gene; V was cut back by 5 bases and J by 7 bases. CDR1 and CDR2 (germline): SGHAT, FQNNGV. This CDR3 is built from 14 residues. The CDR3 DNA reads TGTGCCAGCAGCCCCAGACAGGGGGCCCCGACCCAGTACTTC. It encodes CASSPRQGAPTQYF.

The CDR3 region has the DNA TGTGCCATCAATCGGGGGGGTACAGGGCTCCTGAACACCGGGGAGCTGTTTTTT. Protein: CAINRGGTGLLNTGELFF. The genes are TRBV10-3 and TRBJ2-2; the match to TRBD2 covers 8 bases. Losses at the gene ends were 7 bases for V and 1 base for J; bases not matched to a gene: 14. Germline V CDR1 and CDR2: ENHRY, SYGVKD. This CDR3 spans 18 amino acids.

CDR3 DNA sequence: TGTGCCAGCAGTCCTTACTCTGCGGGACAGGGGGATGAAAAACTGTTTTTT. Encoded protein: CASSPYSAGQGDEKLFF. The V call is TRBV2, the J call TRBJ1-4; 11 positions agree with TRBD1. J lost 6 bases, V lost 5 bases, and 11 bases had no gene match. Germline CDR1 reads SNHLY; CDR2 reads FYNNEI. CDR3 length: 17 residues.

The sample holds many counts of this clone. The chain combines TRBV5-4 with TRBJ2-7; 7 bases fit TRBD1. The CDR3 runs 14 residues. V lost 1 base to trimming and J lost 7 bases; unmatched junction nucleotides: 8. Germline values: CDR1 SGHNT, CDR2 YYREEE (reference sequence). CDR3 sequence (DNA): TGTGCCAGCAGCTTGATAGACAGGGCACGGGAGCAGTACTTC. This codes for CASSLIDRAREQYF.

This clone has just a few counts. The chain employs TRBV5-1 and TRBJ1-1; no firm D call. The CDR3 spans 13 residues. Germline loops: CDR1 SGHRS, CDR2 YFSETQ. V was shortened by 0 bases and J by 4 bases, with 7 bases between the two germline ends. CDR3 nucleotides: TGCGCCAGCAGCTTGGCGGGGAGCACTGAAGCTTTCTTT. Amino acid sequence: CASSLAGSTEAFF.

This chain links TRBV5-4 with TRBJ2-7; D is possibly TRBD2 (5 bases). Germline CDR1 is SGHNT and CDR2 is YYREEE (reference sequence). The length of the CDR3 is 14 residues. Trimming took off 4 bases at V and 0 bases at J, with 11 bases between the two ends. CDR3 in DNA: TGTGCCAGCAGCCGATTTGGGAGCTCCTACGAGCAGTACTTC. It yields the protein CASSRFGSSYEQYF. Combining the CDR3 with reference TRBV5-4 and TRBJ2-7 gives the whole variable domain ETGVTQSPTHLIKTRGQQVTLRCSSQSGHNTVSWYQQALGQGPQFIFQYYREEENGRGNFPPRFSGLQFPNYSSELNVNALELDDSALYLCASSRFGSSYEQYFGPGTRLTVT.

V and J are TRBV21-1 and TRBJ1-1; the table's D call of TRBD1 was not tested on the DNA. TRBV21-1 is marked as a pseudogene. This CDR3 comprises 16 residues. The CDR3 DNA reads TGTGCCAGCAGCTCATGGACGGGGACAGGGAACACTGAAGCTTTCTTT. Protein product: CASSSWTGTGNTEAFF.

This clone was recorded once. The V call is TRBV5-4, the J call TRBJ2-7; the match to TRBD1 covers 8 bases. The V gene end was trimmed by 0 bases and the J gene end by 0 bases; junction bases not matched to a gene: 8. CDR1 and CDR2 (germline): SGHNT, YYREEE (reference sequence). The CDR3 has 17 residues. The CDR3 DNA reads as TGTGCCAGCAGCTTGGGACAGGGGATGCGGGGCTCCTACGAGCAGTACTTC. It yields the protein CASSLGQGMRGSYEQYF.

V gene TRBV2 combines with J gene TRBJ1-2, with 7 positions matching TRBD1. This CDR3 has 13 residues. The V segment lost 9 bases and the J segment 7 bases; nucleotides outside the gene matches: 11. Germline V lookup: CDR1 SNHLY, CDR2 FYNNEI. The CDR3 sequence is CASSSDRAGGYTF. Written as DNA, the CDR3 is TGTGCCAGTTCCTCAGACAGGGCGGGTGGCTACACCTTC.

The chain links TRBV5-6 to TRBJ2-1, with 10 positions matching TRBD1. This CDR3 region has 17 residues. Germline CDR1 reads SGHDT; CDR2 reads YYEEEE. The V segment lost 2 bases and the J segment 4 bases; nucleotides outside the gene matches: 9. CDR3 DNA sequence: TGTGCCAGCAGCTTAGGGACAGGGGCGAATTATTACAATGAGCAGTTCTTC. It translates to CASSLGTGANYYNEQFF. Full variable domain (missing parts from reference TRBV5-6 and TRBJ2-1): DAGVTQSPTHLIKTRGQQVTLRCSPKSGHDTVSWYQQALGQGPQFIFQYYEEEERQRGNFPDRFSGHQFPNYSSELNVNALLLGDSALYLCASSLGTGANYYNEQFFGPGTRLTVL.

This chain uses TRBV7-2 with TRBJ2-1, with 9 bases that match TRBD2. The CDR3 contains 16 residues. The V gene's germline CDR1 is SGHTA and CDR2 FQGNSA. The junction had 8 bases not matched to a gene; V was cut back by 2 bases and J by 6 bases. CDR3 DNA sequence: TGTGCCAGCAGCTTATCCGGCGGGAGGGCCCGCAATGAGCAGTTCTTC. Translated: CASSLSGGRARNEQFF.

The V gene is TRBV2, the J gene TRBJ1-2; 10 nucleotides match TRBD1. The CDR3 contains 21 residues. With 2 bases clipped from V and 4 bases from J, the junction kept 22 bases outside the gene matches. CDR1 and CDR2 from the germline V gene are SNHLY and FYNNEI. The CDR3 nucleotides read TGTGCCAGCAGTGAAAGTGAGACAGGGGGCGCGGACACGTACCTTTCCTATGGCTACACCTTC. It translates to CASSESETGGADTYLSYGYTF.

The chain has TRBV7-8 and TRBJ2-2; 8 bases agree with TRBD1. The CDR3 runs 15 residues. J gave up 5 bases and V 5 bases, and 7 bases lay outside the gene matches. Germline CDR1 reads SGHVS; CDR2 reads FQNEAQ. As DNA, the CDR3 is TGTGCCAGCAGCCTGGACAGGGCGAGGACCGGGGAGCTGTTTTTT. As protein: CASSLDRARTGELFF. Full variable domain (missing parts from reference TRBV7-8 and TRBJ2-2): GAGVSQSPRYKVAKRGQDVALRCDPISGHVSLFWYQQALGQGPEFLTYFQNEAQLDKSGLPSDRFFAERPEGSVSTLKIQRTQQEDSAVYLCASSLDRARTGELFFGEGSRLTVL.

Worth noting for this clone: The same CDR3 can be traced to other DNA sequences in this sample. The chain couples TRBV4-3 to TRBJ2-1, with D unclear. The CDR3 totals 13 residues. CDR1 and CDR2 from the germline V gene are LGHNA and YSLEER. V dropped 0 bases and J dropped 4 bases, with 4 bases sitting between them. The CDR3 DNA sequence: TGCGCCAGCAGCCAAGATTCTTACAATGAGCAGTTCTTC. Protein product: CASSQDSYNEQFF.

The chain uses TRBV30 and TRBJ1-2; the D gene is possibly TRBD1 (6 bases). This CDR3 has 12 amino acids. Germline V CDR1 and CDR2: GTSNPN, SVGIG (reference sequence). V was shortened by 4 bases and J by 2 bases, with 8 bases between the two germline ends. CDR3 DNA sequence: TGTGCCTGGACCCAGGGGAACTATGGCTACACCTTC. Translated, it gives CAWTQGNYGYTF.

The rearrangement uses TRBV18 and TRBJ2-1, with a tentative D call TRBD2 (5 bases). This CDR3 comprises 15 residues. V was cut by 0 bases and J by 0 bases, with 6 bases left in between. Germline loops: CDR1 KGHSH, CDR2 LQKENI. The DNA of the CDR3 is TGTGCCAGCTCACCACCACTAGGCTCCTACAATGAGCAGTTCTTC. Translation gives CASSPPLGSYNEQFF.

This clone was picked up one time. This sequence joins TRBV5-1 and TRBJ2-7, with 7 bases that match TRBD1. V was clipped by 0 bases and J by 6 bases; unmatched bases: 9. Per germline, CDR1 SGHRS and CDR2 YFSETQ. The CDR3 is 15 amino acids. The CDR3 DNA sequence: TGCGCCAGCAGCTTGGGACAGGGTCCGATGGTCGAGCAGTACTTC. It translates to CASSLGQGPMVEQYF.

The rearrangement links TRBV7-9 to TRBJ1-1, with a tentative D call TRBD1 (5 bases). Germline lookup yields CDR1 SEHNR and CDR2 FQNEAQ (reference sequence). The CDR3 contains 16 residues. The V and J ends lost 0 bases and 1 base respectively, with 12 bases between them. The CDR3 loop reads CASSLALGGTNTEAFF. The CDR3 nucleotides are TGTGCCAGCAGCTTAGCTCTGGGGGGGACGAACACTGAAGCTTTCTTT.

The count of this clone is one. This sequence joins TRBV30 and TRBJ2-7; weak D call: TRBD2 (5 bases). CDR3 size: 17 residues. V shed 0 bases and J shed 2 bases, with 20 bases lying between them. Germline V CDR1 and CDR2: GTSNPN, SVGIG (reference sequence). The CDR3 protein is CAWSVLRPGGPTYEQYF. DNA of the CDR3: TGTGCCTGGAGTGTCTTAAGGCCAGGCGGGCCTACCTACGAGCAGTACTTC. Using reference TRBV30 and TRBJ2-7 for the parts outside the CDR3, the full variable domain is SQTIHQWPATLVQPVGSPLSLECTVEGTSNPNLYWYRQAAGRGLQLLFYSVGIGQISSEVPQNLSASRPQDRQFILSSKKLLLSDSGFYLCAWSVLRPGGPTYEQYFGPGTRLTVT.

The V call is TRBV2, the J call TRBJ1-1; tentatively, D is TRBD1 (5 bases). V lost 7 bases to trimming and J lost 4 bases, with 13 bases between them. From germline, CDR1 is SNHLY and CDR2 FYNNEI. This CDR3 comprises 13 residues. The CDR3 here is CASKLGRGTEAFF. The DNA of the CDR3 is TGTGCCAGCAAACTGGGGCGAGGCACTGAAGCTTTCTTT.

This chain joins TRBV6-6 and TRBJ1-1; possible D gene TRBD1, 5 bases. Trimming shortened V by 5 bases and J by 11 bases, and 21 bases separated the two germline ends. CDR3 size: 14 residues. From germline, CDR1 is MNHNY and CDR2 SVGAGI (reference sequence). CDR3 nucleotides: TGTGCCAGCAGTCCTTTGGGGGTGGAGGGAGGCGCTTTCTTT. Protein product: CASSPLGVEGGAFF.